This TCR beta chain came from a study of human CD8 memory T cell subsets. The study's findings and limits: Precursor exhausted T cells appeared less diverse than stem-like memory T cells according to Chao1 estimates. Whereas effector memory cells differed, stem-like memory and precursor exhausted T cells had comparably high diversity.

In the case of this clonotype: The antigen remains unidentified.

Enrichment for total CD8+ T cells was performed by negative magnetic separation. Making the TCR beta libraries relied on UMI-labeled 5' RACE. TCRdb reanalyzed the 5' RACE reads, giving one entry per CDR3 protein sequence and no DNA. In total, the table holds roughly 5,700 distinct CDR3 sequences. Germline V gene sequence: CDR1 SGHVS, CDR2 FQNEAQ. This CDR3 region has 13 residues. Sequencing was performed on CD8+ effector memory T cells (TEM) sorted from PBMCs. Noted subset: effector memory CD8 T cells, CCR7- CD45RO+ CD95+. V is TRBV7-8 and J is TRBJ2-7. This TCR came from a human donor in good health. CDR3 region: CASSLGTSSEQYF.